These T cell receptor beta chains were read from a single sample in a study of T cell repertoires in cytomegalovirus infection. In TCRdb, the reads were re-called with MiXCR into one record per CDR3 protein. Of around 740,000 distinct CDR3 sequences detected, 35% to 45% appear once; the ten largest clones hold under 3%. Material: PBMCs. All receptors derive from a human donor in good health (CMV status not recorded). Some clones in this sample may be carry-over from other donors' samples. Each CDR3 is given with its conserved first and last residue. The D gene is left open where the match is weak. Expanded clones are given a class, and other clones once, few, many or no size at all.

CASSLKVSAGTGHAGANVLTF TGTGCCAGCAGCTTAAAGGTATCGGCGGGGACAGGGCATGCAGGGGCCAACGTCCTGACTTTC few TRBJ2-6 TRBD1 TRBV7-6
CASGVGTGEFEQYF TGTGCCAGCGGGGTGGGGACAGGGGAATTCGAGCAGTACTTC NA TRBJ2-7 TRBD1 TRBV2
CASSRTGSYEQYF TGTGCCAGCAGCCGGACAGGCTCCTACGAGCAGTACTTC many TRBJ2-7 TRBD1 TRBV12-3/TRBV12-4
CASSPFYGTSGLEPDTQYF TGTGCCAGCAGCCCGTTCTACGGGACTAGCGGACTAGAGCCAGATACGCAGTATTTT NA TRBJ2-3 TRBD2 TRBV3-1
CASSDPPGQGKFAHGYTF TGTGCCAGCAGCGATCCCCCAGGGCAGGGTAAATTCGCCCATGGCTACACCTTC few TRBJ1-2 NA TRBV28
CASSNFLAGGTDTQYF TGTGCCAGCAGCAATTTTTTAGCGGGAGGTACGGATACGCAGTATTTT NA TRBJ2-3 TRBD2 TRBV7-6
CASSTLLDMGYGYTF TGTGCCAGCAGTACCCTCTTGGACATGGGCTATGGCTACACCTTC NA TRBJ1-2 NA TRBV27
CASSLGGTGPQYEQSF TGTGCCAGCAGCTTAGGAGGGACGGGTCCTCAGTACGAGCAGTCCTTC NA TRBJ2-7 NA TRBV7-2
CASRATSGRTDTQYF TGTGCCAGCAGAGCGACTAGCGGCCGCACAGATACGCAGTATTTT NA TRBJ2-3 TRBD2 TRBV2
CASSLLRAGGPLEQYF TGTGCCAGCAGTCTCCTCCGAGCGGGGGGCCCCCTAGAGCAGTACTTC NA TRBJ2-7 TRBD2 TRBV27
CASRDTYRVRNTEAFF TGTGCCAGCAGAGACACCTACAGGGTGAGGAACACTGAAGCTTTCTTT few TRBJ1-1 NA TRBV6-2/TRBV6-3
CASSFDSGGAREQFF TGTGCCAGCAGCTTTGATAGCGGGGGGGCGCGGGAGCAGTTCTTC many TRBJ2-1 TRBD2 TRBV7-6
CATSKTGSGTGELFF TGTGCCACCAGCAAGACAGGGTCGGGCACCGGGGAGCTGTTTTTT NA TRBJ2-2 TRBD1 TRBV15
CASSFPLNTEAFF TGTGCCAGCAGCTTCCCCCTGAACACTGAAGCTTTCTTT NA TRBJ1-1 NA TRBV5-6
CASSISRISNQPQHF TGTGCCAGTAGTATATCCAGGATAAGCAATCAGCCCCAGCATTTT NA TRBJ1-5 NA TRBV19
CASREDRNRSGQRNTIYF TGTGCCAGTAGAGAAGATCGAAACAGGTCCGGACAAAGAAACACCATATATTTT few TRBJ1-3 NA TRBV19
CASSIGTGYEAFF TGTGCCAGCAGCATTGGGACAGGCTATGAAGCTTTCTTT many TRBJ1-1 TRBD1 TRBV7-8
CSARDWDFASPLHF TGCAGTGCTAGAGATTGGGACTTTGCTTCACCCCTCCACTTT NA TRBJ1-6 NA TRBV20-1
CASSSRREGETQYF TGTGCCAGCAGCTCCAGGAGGGAAGGGGAGACCCAGTACTTC many TRBJ2-5 NA TRBV7-2
CASRTTGTYEQYF TGTGCCAGCCGGACTACAGGGACCTACGAGCAGTACTTC few TRBJ2-7 NA TRBV12-3/TRBV12-4
CASSAIGTGGTEAFF TGTGCCAGCAGCGCCATCGGGACAGGGGGCACTGAAGCTTTCTTT few TRBJ1-1 TRBD1 TRBV5-6
CASSDLTGGNTEAFF TGTGCCAGCAGTGACTTGACAGGGGGAAACACTGAAGCTTTCTTT NA TRBJ1-1 TRBD1 TRBV6-1
CASSGISYEQYF TGTGCCAGCAGCGGGATTTCCTACGAGCAGTACTTC few TRBJ2-7 NA TRBV7-2
CASSPIGTLNSNQPQHF TGTGCCAGCTCACCCATAGGGACCCTGAATAGCAATCAGCCCCAGCATTTT few TRBJ1-5 NA TRBV18
CATPSQPGNEQFF TGTGCCACCCCCTCTCAACCGGGTAATGAGCAGTTCTTC NA TRBJ2-1 NA TRBV2
CASTPAGTARQPQHF TGTGCCAGCACCCCGGCCGGGACAGCCCGTCAGCCCCAGCATTTT many TRBJ1-5 TRBD1 TRBV7-2
CASSVFGTGVEQFF TGTGCCAGCAGCGTCTTCGGGACAGGGGTTGAGCAGTTCTTC NA TRBJ2-1 TRBD1 TRBV2
CASSLGGQDNEQYF TGTGCCAGCAGTTTAGGGGGACAGGACAACGAGCAGTACTTC NA TRBJ2-7 TRBD1 TRBV12-3/TRBV12-4
CASSRIRRGAFF TGTGCCAGCAGCAGGATCCGACGGGGAGCTTTCTTT few TRBJ1-1 NA TRBV7-2
CASSQDGTGDEETQYF TGCGCCAGCAGCCAAGATGGCACAGGGGATGAAGAGACCCAGTACTTC NA TRBJ2-5 TRBD1 TRBV4-1
CASSSGQPSTDTQYF TGTGCCAGCAGCTCAGGACAACCTAGCACAGATACGCAGTATTTT NA TRBJ2-3 NA TRBV7-2
CASSLVGTGTTQYF TGTGCCAGCAGCTTAGTAGGAACCGGGACCACCCAGTACTTC few TRBJ2-5 NA TRBV7-2
CASSYSTETDTQYF TGTGCCAGCAGTTACTCGACGGAGACAGATACGCAGTATTTT NA TRBJ2-3 NA TRBV6-7
CASSPHLLTWTSGRARETQYF TGTGCCAGCAGCCCGCACCTCCTAACCTGGACTAGCGGGAGGGCCAGGGAGACCCAGTACTTC NA TRBJ2-5 TRBD2 TRBV4-2
CASSPRPYNSPLHF TGTGCCAGCAGCCCTCGCCCCTATAATTCACCCCTCCACTTT few TRBJ1-6 NA TRBV7-6
CASSLVDPGTSYEQYF TGTGCCAGCAGCTTAGTCGATCCGGGAACCTCCTACGAGCAGTACTTC NA TRBJ2-7 NA TRBV7-8
CALGGRQPNEKLFF TGTGCCCTTGGAGGGAGGCAGCCTAATGAAAAACTGTTTTTT NA TRBJ1-4 NA TRBV30
CASSLSWRGTEAFF TGTGCCAGCAGCCTAAGTTGGCGGGGCACTGAAGCTTTCTTT few TRBJ1-1 NA TRBV11-2
CASSFWGGDTEAFF TGTGCCAGCAGTTTCTGGGGGGGTGACACTGAAGCTTTCTTT NA TRBJ1-1 NA TRBV12-3/TRBV12-4
CASSQAGTSGHNEQFF TGTGCCAGCAGCCAGGCCGGGACTAGCGGTCACAATGAGCAGTTCTTC few TRBJ2-1 TRBD2 TRBV4-2
CASSIGPGVTYEQYF TGTGCCAGTAGTATCGGCCCGGGAGTAACCTACGAGCAGTACTTC few TRBJ2-7 NA TRBV19
CASCRRQDLYNSPLHF TGTGCCAGCTGCAGACGACAGGACCTCTATAATTCACCCCTCCACTTT NA TRBJ1-6 NA TRBV27
CASSQDPLGGYLTDTQYF TGTGCCAGCAGCCAAGACCCCCTGGGGGGCTACCTCACAGATACGCAGTATTTT NA TRBJ2-3 NA TRBV3-1
CSGDAPGLNEQFF TGCAGTGGGGATGCGCCGGGACTAAATGAGCAGTTCTTC NA TRBJ2-1 TRBD2 TRBV20-1
CATSKTGTVNTEAFF TGTGCCACCAGCAAAACCGGGACAGTGAACACTGAAGCTTTCTTT few TRBJ1-1 TRBD1 TRBV15
CASSYSRGLTYEQYF TGTGCCAGCAGTTACTCTAGGGGCCTCACCTACGAGCAGTACTTC NA TRBJ2-7 NA TRBV6-5
CASSLWGGPSSGNTIYF TGTGCCAGCAGTTTATGGGGGGGGCCGAGCTCTGGAAACACCATATATTTT NA TRBJ1-3 NA TRBV28
CATSRGDRELTEAFF TGTGCCACCAGCAGAGGAGACAGGGAATTGACTGAAGCTTTCTTT NA TRBJ1-1 TRBD1 TRBV15
CASSFVGSYEQYF TGTGCCAGTTCTTTTGTGGGATCCTACGAGCAGTACTTC many TRBJ2-7 NA TRBV19
CASSQLGANTEAFF TGTGCCAGCAGCCAATTGGGGGCGAACACTGAAGCTTTCTTT NA TRBJ1-1 NA TRBV3-1
CSARIPSGANTGELFF TGCAGTGCTAGAATACCTAGCGGGGCGAACACCGGGGAGCTGTTTTTT NA TRBJ2-2 TRBD2 TRBV20-1
CASSLVPRTDRANEQFF TGTGCCAGCAGCTTAGTCCCTCGGACTGACAGAGCGAATGAGCAGTTCTTC NA TRBJ2-1 NA TRBV7-2
CASSLGTDDYEQYF TGTGCTAGCAGCTTAGGGACAGACGATTACGAGCAGTACTTC few TRBJ2-7 TRBD1 TRBV7-7
CASSLAGAGLPGANVLTF TGTGCCAGCAGCTTAGCCGGGGCGGGACTGCCTGGGGCCAACGTCCTGACTTTC many TRBJ2-6 NA TRBV11-2
CASSIRSSGRETQYF TGTGCCAGTAGTATCCGTTCTAGCGGGAGGGAGACCCAGTACTTC once TRBJ2-5 TRBD2 TRBV19
CASSPNRFRPTSTDTQYF TGTGCCAGTAGTCCAAATAGATTTAGGCCTACTAGCACAGATACGCAGTATTTT NA TRBJ2-3 NA TRBV19
CATSATDGGVRNEQFF TGTGCCACCAGTGCTACCGACGGGGGGGTTCGCAATGAGCAGTTCTTC NA TRBJ2-1 TRBD2 TRBV24-1
CASSHPGTSGRSGPYEQYF TGTGCCAGCAGCCATCCCGGGACTAGCGGGAGATCAGGACCCTACGAGCAGTACTTC NA TRBJ2-7 TRBD2 TRBV3-1
CASSLAGTNTEAFF TGTGCCAGCAGCTTAGCGGGGACAAACACTGAAGCTTTCTTT many TRBJ1-1 NA TRBV7-9